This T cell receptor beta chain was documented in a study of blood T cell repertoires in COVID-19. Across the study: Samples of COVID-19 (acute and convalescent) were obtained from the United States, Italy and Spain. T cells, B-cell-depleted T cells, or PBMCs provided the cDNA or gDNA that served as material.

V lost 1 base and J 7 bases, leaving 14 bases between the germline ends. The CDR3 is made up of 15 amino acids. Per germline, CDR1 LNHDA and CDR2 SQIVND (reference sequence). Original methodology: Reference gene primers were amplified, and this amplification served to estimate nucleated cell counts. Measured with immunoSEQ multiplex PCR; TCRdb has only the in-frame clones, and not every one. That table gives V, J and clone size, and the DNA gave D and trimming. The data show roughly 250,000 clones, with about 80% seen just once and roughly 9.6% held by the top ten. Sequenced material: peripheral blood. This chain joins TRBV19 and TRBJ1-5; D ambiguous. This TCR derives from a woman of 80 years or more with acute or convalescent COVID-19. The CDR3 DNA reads TGTGCCAGTAGTATAGGACCTCAGAGGCAGCAGCCCCAGCATTTT. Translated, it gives CASSIGPQRQQPQHF.